This is a list of T cell receptor beta chains from one sample in a study of response to subunit inactivated influenza vaccine. TCRdb redid the calling of the RT-PCR reads with MiXCR, one entry per CDR3 protein. The sample includes roughly 180,000 distinct CDR3 sequences, 9.2% of them seen just once. Sequencing used non-naive T cells sorted from PBMCs, obtained on the day of vaccination. The source of these receptors is a man between 45 and 60 years old who received an inactivated influenza vaccine. Each CDR3 is given with its conserved first and last residue. A D gene is named only where the DNA matches it firmly. Rows give clone size only sometimes, using once, few, many, or a class for an expanded clone.

clone_size	v_call	j_call	d_call	cdr3_aa	cdr3_nt
few	TRBV6-2/TRBV6-3	TRBJ1-5	.	CASRYPGSNQPQHF	TGTGCCAGCCGCTACCCGGGATCCAATCAGCCCCAGCATTTT
.	TRBV9	TRBJ2-5	.	CASSVSTHGQETQYF	TGTGCCAGCAGCGTCTCCACGCACGGCCAAGAGACCCAGTACTTC
.	TRBV12-1	TRBJ2-5	.	CAIETSGDIQETQYF	TGTGCCATCGAGACTAGCGGAGATATTCAAGAGACCCAGTACTTC
many	TRBV25-1	TRBJ2-7	TRBD1	CATAVDQGAYEQYF	TGTGCCACGGCAGTAGACCAGGGGGCCTACGAGCAGTACTTC
.	TRBV6-1	TRBJ2-5	TRBD2	CASTERGGGETQYF	TGTGCCAGCACAGAGCGGGGGGGCGGGGAGACCCAGTACTTC
.	TRBV30	TRBJ2-2	TRBD2	CASGRRGSTGELFF	TGTGCCTCCGGCAGGCGGGGGAGCACCGGGGAGCTGTTTTTT
many	TRBV20-1	TRBJ1-1	.	CSADDEGARTEAFF	TGCAGTGCTGACGATGAAGGGGCGCGCACTGAAGCTTTCTTT
.	TRBV3-1	TRBJ1-2	.	CASTEQSGGPYGYTF	TGTGCCAGCACCGAACAAAGCGGGGGGCCCTATGGCTACACCTTC
.	TRBV20-1	TRBJ2-3	.	CSARDNFYPITDTQYF	TGCAGTGCTAGGGATAACTTCTATCCTATCACAGATACGCAGTATTTT
.	TRBV7-8	TRBJ2-5	TRBD2	CASSSLAGALKETQYF	TGTGCCAGCAGCTCTCTAGCGGGAGCACTCAAAGAGACCCAGTACTTC
.	TRBV7-2	TRBJ1-1	.	CASSAYRNTEAFF	TGTGCCAGCAGCGCGTACAGGAACACTGAAGCTTTCTTT
many	TRBV15	TRBJ2-1	.	CATSRDKRLNEQFF	TGTGCCACCAGCAGAGATAAAAGGCTCAATGAGCAGTTCTTC
.	TRBV6-5	TRBJ1-3	.	CASSYSTTTGGNTIYF	TGTGCCAGCAGTTACTCGACGACGACGGGTGGAAACACCATATATTTT
.	TRBV20-1	TRBJ1-1	.	CSARPPRVSEAFF	TGCAGTGCTAGACCTCCCCGAGTGTCTGAAGCTTTCTTT
few	TRBV12-3/TRBV12-4	TRBJ1-1	.	CASSLDRSMNTEAFF	TGTGCCAGCAGTTTAGACAGATCGATGAACACTGAAGCTTTCTTT
many	TRBV20-1	TRBJ2-7	TRBD2	CSARDLSGNYEQYF	TGCAGTGCTAGAGATCTTAGCGGGAACTACGAGCAGTACTTC
few	TRBV7-2	TRBJ2-3	.	CASLVVSPYTDTQYF	TGTGCCAGCCTAGTAGTGTCTCCTTACACAGATACGCAGTATTTT
.	TRBV2	TRBJ1-1	TRBD1	CARNGDRLHEAFF	TGTGCCAGAAACGGGGACAGGTTGCATGAAGCTTTCTTT